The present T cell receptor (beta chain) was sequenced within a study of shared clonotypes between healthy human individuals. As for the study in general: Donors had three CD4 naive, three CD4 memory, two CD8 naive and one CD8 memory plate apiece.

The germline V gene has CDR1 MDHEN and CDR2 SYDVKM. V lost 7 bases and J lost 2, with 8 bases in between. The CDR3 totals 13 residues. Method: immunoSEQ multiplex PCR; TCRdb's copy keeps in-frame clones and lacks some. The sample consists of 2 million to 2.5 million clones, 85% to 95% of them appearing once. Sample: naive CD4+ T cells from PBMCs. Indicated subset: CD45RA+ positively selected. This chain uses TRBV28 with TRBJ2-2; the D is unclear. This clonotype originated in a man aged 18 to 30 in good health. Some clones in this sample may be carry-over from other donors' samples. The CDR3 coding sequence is TGTGCCAGCATGGGCGGCAACACCGGGGAGCTGTTTTTT. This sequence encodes CASMGGNTGELFF.